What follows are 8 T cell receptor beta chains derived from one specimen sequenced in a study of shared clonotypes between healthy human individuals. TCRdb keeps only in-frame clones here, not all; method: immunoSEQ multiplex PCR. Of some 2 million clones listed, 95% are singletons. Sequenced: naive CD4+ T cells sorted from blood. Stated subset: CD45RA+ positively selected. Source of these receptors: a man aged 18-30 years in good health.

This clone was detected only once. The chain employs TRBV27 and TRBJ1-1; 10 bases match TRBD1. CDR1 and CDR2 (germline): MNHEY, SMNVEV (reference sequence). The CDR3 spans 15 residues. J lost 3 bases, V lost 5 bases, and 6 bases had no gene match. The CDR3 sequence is CASSPDRGRYTEAFF. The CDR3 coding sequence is TGTGCCAGCAGTCCTGACAGGGGGCGGTACACTGAAGCTTTCTTT.

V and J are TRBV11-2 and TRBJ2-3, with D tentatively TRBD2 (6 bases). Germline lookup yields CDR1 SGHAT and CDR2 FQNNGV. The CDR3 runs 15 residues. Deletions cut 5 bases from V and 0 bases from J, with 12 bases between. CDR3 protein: CASSTDGRSTDTQYF. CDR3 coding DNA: TGTGCCAGCAGCACCGACGGGAGAAGCACAGATACGCAGTATTTT.

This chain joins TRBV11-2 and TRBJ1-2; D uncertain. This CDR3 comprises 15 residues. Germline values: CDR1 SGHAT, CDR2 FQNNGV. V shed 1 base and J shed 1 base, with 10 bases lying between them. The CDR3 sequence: CASSLGFGGNYGYTF. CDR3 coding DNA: TGTGCCAGCAGCTTAGGGTTCGGAGGTAACTATGGCTACACCTTC.

CDR3 DNA sequence: TGCGCCAGCAGTGAGAAGGTACCCTACGAGCAGTACTTC. Protein product: CASSEKVPYEQYF. This chain connects TRBV10-1 to TRBJ2-7, with unresolved D. Germline V lookup: CDR1 WNHNN, CDR2 SYGVQD (reference sequence). Trimming removed 2 bases at V and 2 bases at J, with 7 bases between. This CDR3 spans 13 amino acids.

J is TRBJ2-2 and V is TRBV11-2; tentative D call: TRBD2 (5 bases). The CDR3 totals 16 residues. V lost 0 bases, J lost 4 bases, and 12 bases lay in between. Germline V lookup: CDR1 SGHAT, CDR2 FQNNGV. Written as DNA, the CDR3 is TGTGCCAGCAGCTTAGATCCGGGGTGGAGCACCGGGGAGCTGTTTTTT. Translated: CASSLDPGWSTGELFF.

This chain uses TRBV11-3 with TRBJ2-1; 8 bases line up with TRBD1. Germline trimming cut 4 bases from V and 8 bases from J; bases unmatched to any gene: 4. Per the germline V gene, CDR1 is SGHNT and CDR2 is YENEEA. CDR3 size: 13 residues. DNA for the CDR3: TGTGCCAGCAGCTCCAGGGGGCTTTATGAGCAGTTCTTC. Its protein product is CASSSRGLYEQFF.

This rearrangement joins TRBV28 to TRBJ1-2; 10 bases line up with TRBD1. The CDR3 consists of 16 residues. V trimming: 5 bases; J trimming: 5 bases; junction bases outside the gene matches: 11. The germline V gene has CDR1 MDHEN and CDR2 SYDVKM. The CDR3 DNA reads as TGTGCCAGCAGTCGGACAGGGGGTTCGGCCGGTTATGGCTACACCTTC. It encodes CASSRTGGSAGYGYTF.

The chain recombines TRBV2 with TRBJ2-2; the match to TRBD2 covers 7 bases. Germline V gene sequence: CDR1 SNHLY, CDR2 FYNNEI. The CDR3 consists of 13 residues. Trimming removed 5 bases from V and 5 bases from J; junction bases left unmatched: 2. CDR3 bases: TGTGCCAGCAGTCAGCGGGAAACCGGGGAGCTGTTTTTT. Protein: CASSQRETGELFF.